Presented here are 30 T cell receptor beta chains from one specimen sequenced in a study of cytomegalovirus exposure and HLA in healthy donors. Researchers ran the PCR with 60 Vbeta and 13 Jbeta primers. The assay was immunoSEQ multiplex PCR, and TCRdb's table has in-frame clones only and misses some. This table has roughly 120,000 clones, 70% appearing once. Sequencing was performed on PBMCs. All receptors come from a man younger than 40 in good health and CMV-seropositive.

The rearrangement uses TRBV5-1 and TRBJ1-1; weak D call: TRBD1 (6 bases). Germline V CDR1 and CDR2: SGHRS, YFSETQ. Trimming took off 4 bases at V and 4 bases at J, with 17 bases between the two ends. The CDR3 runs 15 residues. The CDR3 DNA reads TGCGCCAGCAGCCCTGGGTGGGGGGGCGGCACTGAAGCTTTCTTT. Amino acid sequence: CASSPGWGGGTEAFF.

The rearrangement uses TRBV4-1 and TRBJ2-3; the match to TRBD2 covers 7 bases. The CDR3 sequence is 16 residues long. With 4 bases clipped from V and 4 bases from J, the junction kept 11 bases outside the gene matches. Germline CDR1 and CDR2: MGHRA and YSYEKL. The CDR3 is CASSPPFAGAADTQYF. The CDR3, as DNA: TGCGCCAGCAGCCCTCCTTTTGCGGGAGCAGCAGATACGCAGTATTTT.

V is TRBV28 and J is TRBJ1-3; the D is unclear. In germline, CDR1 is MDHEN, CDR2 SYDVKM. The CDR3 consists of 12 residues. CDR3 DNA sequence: TGTGCGGTGTGGAGCTCTGGAAACACCATATATTTT. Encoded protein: CAVWSSGNTIYF.

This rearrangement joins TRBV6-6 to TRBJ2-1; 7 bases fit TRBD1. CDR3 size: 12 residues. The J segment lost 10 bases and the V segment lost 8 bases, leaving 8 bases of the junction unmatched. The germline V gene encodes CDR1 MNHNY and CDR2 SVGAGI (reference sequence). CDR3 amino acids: CASLQGPGEQFF. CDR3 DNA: TGTGCCAGCTTACAGGGGCCGGGGGAGCAGTTCTTC.

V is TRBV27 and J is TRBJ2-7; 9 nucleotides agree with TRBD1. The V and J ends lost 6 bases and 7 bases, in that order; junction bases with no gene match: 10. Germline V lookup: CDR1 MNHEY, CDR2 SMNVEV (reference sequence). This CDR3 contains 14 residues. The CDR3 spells CASSSTGGLREQYV. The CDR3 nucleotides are TGTGCCAGCAGCTCGACAGGGGGTTTGAGAGAGCAGTACGTC.

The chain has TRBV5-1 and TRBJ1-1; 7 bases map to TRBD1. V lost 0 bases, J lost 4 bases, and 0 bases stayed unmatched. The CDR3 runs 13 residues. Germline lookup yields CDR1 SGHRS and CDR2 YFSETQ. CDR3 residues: CASSLDRGTEAFF. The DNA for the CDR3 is TGCGCCAGCAGCTTGGACAGGGGCACTGAAGCTTTCTTT.

In nucleotides, the CDR3 is TGTGCCAGCAGCCCAGGGGGCCTGGGAGAAAAACTGTTTTTT. It specifies CASSPGGLGEKLFF. This chain uses TRBV7-6 with TRBJ1-4; the match to TRBD1 covers 8 bases. V shed 5 bases, J shed 8 bases, and the junction held 7 bases outside the gene matches. This CDR3 has 14 amino acids. Germline CDR1 SGHVS, CDR2 FNYEAQ.

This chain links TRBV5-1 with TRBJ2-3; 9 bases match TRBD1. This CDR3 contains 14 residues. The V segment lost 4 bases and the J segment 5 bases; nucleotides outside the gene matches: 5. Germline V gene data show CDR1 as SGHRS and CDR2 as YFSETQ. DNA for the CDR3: TGCGCCAGCAGCAGGGACAGGGCCGGAGATACGCAGTATTTT. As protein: CASSRDRAGDTQYF.

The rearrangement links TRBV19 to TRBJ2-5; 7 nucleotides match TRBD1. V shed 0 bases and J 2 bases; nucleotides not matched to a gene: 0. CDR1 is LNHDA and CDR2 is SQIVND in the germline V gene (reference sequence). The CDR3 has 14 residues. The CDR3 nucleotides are TGTGCCAGTAGTATAGACAGGGGGCAAGAGACCCAGTACTTC. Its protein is CASSIDRGQETQYF. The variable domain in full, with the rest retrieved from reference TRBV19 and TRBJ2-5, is DGGITQSPKYLFRKEGQNVTLSCEQNLNHDAMYWYRQDPGQGLRLIYYSQIVNDFQKGDIAEGYSVSREKKESFPLTVTSAQKNPTAFYLCASSIDRGQETQYFGPGTRLLVL.

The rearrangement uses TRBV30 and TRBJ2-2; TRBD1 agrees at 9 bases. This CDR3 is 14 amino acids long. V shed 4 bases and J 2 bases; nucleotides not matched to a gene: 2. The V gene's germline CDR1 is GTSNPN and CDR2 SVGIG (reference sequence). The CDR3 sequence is CAWKGQGNTGELFF. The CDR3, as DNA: TGTGCCTGGAAGGGACAGGGTAACACCGGGGAGCTGTTTTTT.

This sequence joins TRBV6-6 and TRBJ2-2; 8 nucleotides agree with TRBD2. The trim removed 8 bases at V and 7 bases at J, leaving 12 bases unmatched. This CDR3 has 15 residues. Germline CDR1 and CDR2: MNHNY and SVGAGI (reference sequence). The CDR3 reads CASRPQAGGGGELFF. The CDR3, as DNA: TGTGCCAGCCGCCCGCAGGCCGGGGGGGGCGGGGAGCTGTTTTTT.

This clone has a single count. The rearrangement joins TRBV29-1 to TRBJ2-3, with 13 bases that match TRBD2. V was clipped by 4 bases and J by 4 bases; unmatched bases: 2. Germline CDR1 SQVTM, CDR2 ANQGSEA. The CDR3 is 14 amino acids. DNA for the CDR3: TGCAGCGTTGCGGGACTAGCGGGACCAGATACGCAGTATTTT. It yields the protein CSVAGLAGPDTQYF.

CDR3 coding DNA: TGTGCCAGCAGGGTCACACAGGGTTTAAATCAGCCCCAGCATTTT. This gives the protein CASRVTQGLNQPQHF. The J gene is TRBJ1-5, the V gene TRBV2; TRBD1 is a possible D gene (6 bases). Trimming left V 6 bases short and J 4 bases short, with 16 bases between. CDR3 size: 15 residues. CDR1 is SNHLY and CDR2 is FYNNEI in the germline V gene. Full variable domain (outside the CDR3, taken from reference TRBV2 and TRBJ1-5): EPEVTQTPSHQVTQMGQEVILRCVPISNHLYFYWYRQILGQKVEFLVSFYNNEISEKSEIFDDQFSVERPDGSNFTLKIRSTKLEDSAMYFCASRVTQGLNQPQHFGDGTRLSIL.

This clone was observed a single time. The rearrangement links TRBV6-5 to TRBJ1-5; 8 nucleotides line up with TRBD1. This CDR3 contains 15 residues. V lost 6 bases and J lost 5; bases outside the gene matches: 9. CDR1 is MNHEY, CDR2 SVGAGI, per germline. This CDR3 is CASRRDRTDDQPQHF. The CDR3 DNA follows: TGTGCCAGCAGAAGGGACAGGACCGACGATCAGCCCCAGCATTTT.

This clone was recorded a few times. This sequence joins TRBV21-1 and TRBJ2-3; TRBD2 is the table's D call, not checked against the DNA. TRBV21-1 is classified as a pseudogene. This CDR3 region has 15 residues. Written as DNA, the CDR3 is TGTGCCAGCAGAGGACTAGCGGGAGAGACAGATACGCAGTATTTT. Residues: CASRGLAGETDTQYF.

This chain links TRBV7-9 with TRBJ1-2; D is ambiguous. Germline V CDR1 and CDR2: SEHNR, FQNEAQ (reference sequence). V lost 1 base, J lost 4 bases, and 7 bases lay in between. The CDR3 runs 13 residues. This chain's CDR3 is CASSLDGRYGYTF. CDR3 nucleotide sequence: TGTGCCAGCAGCTTAGATGGCCGCTATGGCTACACCTTC.

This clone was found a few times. CDR3 DNA: TGTGCTAGTGGTTCAGGGGATGCTGGAAACACCATATATTTT. It is translated as CASGSGDAGNTIYF. This rearrangement joins TRBV12-5 to TRBJ1-3, with a tentative D call TRBD1 (6 bases). The germline V and J ends were trimmed by 4 bases and 2 bases, with 9 bases remaining between them. Looked up from germline, CDR1 is LGHNT and CDR2 is FRNRAP. There are 14 residues in the CDR3.

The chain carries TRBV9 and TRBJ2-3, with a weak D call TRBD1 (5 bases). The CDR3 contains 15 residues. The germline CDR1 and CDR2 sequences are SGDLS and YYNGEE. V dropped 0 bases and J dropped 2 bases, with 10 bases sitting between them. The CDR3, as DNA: TGTGCCAGCAGCGTAGGGGGCTACACCACAGATACGCAGTATTTT. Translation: CASSVGGYTTDTQYF.

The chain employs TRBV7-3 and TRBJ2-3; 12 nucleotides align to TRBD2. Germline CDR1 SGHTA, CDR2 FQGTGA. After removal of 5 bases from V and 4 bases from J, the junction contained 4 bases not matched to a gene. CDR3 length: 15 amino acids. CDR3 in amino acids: CASSQTSGGADTQYF. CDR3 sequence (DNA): TGTGCCAGCAGCCAGACTAGCGGGGGAGCAGATACGCAGTATTTT.

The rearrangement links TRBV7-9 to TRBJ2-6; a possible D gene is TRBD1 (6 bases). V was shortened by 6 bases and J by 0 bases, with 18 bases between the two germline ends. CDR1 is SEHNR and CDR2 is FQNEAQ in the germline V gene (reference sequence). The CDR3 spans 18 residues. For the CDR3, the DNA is TGTGCCAGCAGTTCGCCGGGACAAATAGTCTCTGGGGCCAACGTCCTGACTTTC. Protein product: CASSSPGQIVSGANVLTF. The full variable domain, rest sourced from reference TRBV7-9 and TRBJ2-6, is DTGVSQNPRHKITKRGQNVTFRCDPISEHNRLYWYRQTLGQGPEFLTYFQNEAQLEKSRLLSDRFSAERPKGSFSTLEIQRTEQGDSAMYLCASSSPGQIVSGANVLTFGAGSRLTVL.

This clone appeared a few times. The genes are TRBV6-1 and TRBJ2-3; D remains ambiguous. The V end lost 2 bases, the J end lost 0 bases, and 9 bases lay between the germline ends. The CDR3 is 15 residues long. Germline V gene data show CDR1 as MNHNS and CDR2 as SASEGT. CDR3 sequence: CASSEPFTSTDTQYF. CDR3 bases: TGTGCCAGCAGTGAACCTTTCACTAGCACAGATACGCAGTATTTT.

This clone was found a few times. The CDR3 spells CSVGGQGINEKLFF. CDR3 DNA sequence: TGCAGCGTTGGGGGACAGGGGATAAATGAAAAACTGTTTTTT. This chain links TRBV29-1 with TRBJ1-4, with TRBD1 identical over 10 bases. Germline V CDR1 and CDR2: SQVTM, ANQGSEA. With 4 bases clipped from V and 5 bases from J, the junction kept 4 bases outside the gene matches. This CDR3 is 14 amino acids long.

The CDR3 bases are TGCGCCAGCAGCTTGCGGGGGACAGGGGGCATGTCTAATGAAAAACTGTTTTTT. It is translated as CASSLRGTGGMSNEKLFF. This rearrangement joins TRBV5-1 to TRBJ1-4; TRBD1 agrees at 12 bases. The CDR3 has 18 residues. Per germline, CDR1 SGHRS and CDR2 YFSETQ. The junction had 7 bases not matched to a gene; V was cut back by 1 base and J by 3 bases.

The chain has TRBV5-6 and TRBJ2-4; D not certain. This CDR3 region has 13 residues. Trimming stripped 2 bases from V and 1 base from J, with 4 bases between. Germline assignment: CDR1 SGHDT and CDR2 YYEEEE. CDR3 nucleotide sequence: TGTGCCAGCAGCTTCGGGGCCAAAAACATTCAGTACTTC. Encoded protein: CASSFGAKNIQYF.

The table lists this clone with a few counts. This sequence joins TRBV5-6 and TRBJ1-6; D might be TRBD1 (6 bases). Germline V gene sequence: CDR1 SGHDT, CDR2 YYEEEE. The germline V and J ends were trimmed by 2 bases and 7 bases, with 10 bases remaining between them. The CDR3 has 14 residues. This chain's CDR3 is CASSLTGSNSPLHF. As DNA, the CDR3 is TGTGCCAGCAGCTTAACAGGGTCGAATTCACCCCTCCACTTT.

CDR3 residues: CASSLGGSAYEQYV. The DNA for the CDR3 is TGTGCCAGCAGCTTGGGGGGCTCCGCCTACGAGCAGTACGTC. J is TRBJ2-7 and V is TRBV5-6; D might be TRBD1 (5 bases). The germline V gene has CDR1 SGHDT and CDR2 YYEEEE. Trimming stripped 0 bases from V and 2 bases from J, with 9 bases between. This CDR3 is 14 amino acids long.

CDR3 bases: TGTGCCAGCAGCGCAACGGGACAAGGGGACGAGCAGTACTTC. This translates into CASSATGQGDEQYF. The chain has TRBV9 and TRBJ2-7; possibly TRBD1 for D (6 bases). The CDR3 covers 14 residues. The V and J ends lost 3 bases and 5 bases respectively, with 15 bases between them. Germline CDR1 reads SGDLS; CDR2 reads YYNGEE.

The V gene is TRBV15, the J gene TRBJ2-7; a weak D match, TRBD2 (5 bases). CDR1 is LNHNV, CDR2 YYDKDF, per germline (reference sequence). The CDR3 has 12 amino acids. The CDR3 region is CATSRDRGQCLV. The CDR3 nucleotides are TGTGCCACCAGCAGAGATAGAGGGCAGTGCCTCGTC.

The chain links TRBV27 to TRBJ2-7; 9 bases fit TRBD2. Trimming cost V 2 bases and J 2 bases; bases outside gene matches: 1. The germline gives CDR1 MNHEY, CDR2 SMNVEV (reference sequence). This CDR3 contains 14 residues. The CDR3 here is CASSLAGGPYEQYV. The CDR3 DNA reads TGTGCCAGCAGTTTAGCGGGAGGGCCCTACGAGCAGTACGTC.

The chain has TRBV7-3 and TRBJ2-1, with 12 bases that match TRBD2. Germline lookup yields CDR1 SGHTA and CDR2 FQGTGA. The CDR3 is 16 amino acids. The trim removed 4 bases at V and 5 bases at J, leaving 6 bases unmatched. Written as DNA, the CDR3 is TGTGCCAGCAGCTCAACTAGCGGGGGGCCTGACAATGAGCAGTTCTTC. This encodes CASSSTSGGPDNEQFF.